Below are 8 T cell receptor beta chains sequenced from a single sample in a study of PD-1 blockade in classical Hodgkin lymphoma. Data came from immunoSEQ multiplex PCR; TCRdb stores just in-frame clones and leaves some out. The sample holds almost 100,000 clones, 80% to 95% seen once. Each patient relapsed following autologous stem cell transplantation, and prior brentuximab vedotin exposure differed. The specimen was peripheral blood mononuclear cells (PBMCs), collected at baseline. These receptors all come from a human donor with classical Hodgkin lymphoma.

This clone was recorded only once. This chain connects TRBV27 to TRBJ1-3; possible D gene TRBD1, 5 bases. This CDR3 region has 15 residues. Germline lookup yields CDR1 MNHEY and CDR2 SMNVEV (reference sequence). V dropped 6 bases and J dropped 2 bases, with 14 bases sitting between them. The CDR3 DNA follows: TGTGCCAGCAGCCTCATTGGGGCCCCTGGAAACACCATATATTTT. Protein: CASSLIGAPGNTIYF.

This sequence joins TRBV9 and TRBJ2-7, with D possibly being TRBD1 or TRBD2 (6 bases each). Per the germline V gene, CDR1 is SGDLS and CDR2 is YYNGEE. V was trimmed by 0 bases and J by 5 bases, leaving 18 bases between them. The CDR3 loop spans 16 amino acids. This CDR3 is CASSVGFTRGVHEQYF. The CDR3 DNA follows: TGTGCCAGCAGCGTAGGTTTTACAAGGGGGGTTCACGAGCAGTACTTC.

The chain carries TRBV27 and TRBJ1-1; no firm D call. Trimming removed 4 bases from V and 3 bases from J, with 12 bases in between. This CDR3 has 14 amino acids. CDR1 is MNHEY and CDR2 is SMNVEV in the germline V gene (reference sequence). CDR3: CASSWGGRDTEAFF. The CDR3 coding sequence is TGTGCCAGCAGTTGGGGTGGGCGGGACACTGAAGCTTTCTTT.

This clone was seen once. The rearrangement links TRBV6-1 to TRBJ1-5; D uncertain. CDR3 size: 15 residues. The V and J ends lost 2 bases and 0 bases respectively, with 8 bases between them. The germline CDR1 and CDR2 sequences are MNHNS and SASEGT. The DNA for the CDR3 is TGTGCCAGCAGTGAACCAGAATATAGCAATCAGCCCCAGCATTTT. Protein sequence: CASSEPEYSNQPQHF.

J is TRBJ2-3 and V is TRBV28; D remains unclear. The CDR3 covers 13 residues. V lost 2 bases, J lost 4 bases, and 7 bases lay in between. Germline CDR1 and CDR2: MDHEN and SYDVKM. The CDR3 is CASSLRSPDTQYF. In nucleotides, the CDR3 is TGTGCCAGCAGTTTAAGGTCCCCAGATACGCAGTATTTT. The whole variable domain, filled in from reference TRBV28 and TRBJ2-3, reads DVKVTQSSRYLVKRTGEKVFLECVQDMDHENMFWYRQDPGLGLRLIYFSYDVKMKEKGDIPEGYSVSREKKERFSLILESASTNQTSMYLCASSLRSPDTQYFGPGTRLTVL.

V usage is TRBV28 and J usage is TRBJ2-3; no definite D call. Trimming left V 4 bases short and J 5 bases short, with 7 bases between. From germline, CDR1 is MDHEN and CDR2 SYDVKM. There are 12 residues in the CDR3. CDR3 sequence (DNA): TGTGCCAGCAGTTCCACCGTAGATACGCAGTATTTT. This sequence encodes CASSSTVDTQYF.

CDR3 in DNA: TGTGTCTACAGGGGTTCGAAAGAGACCCAGTACTTC. Its protein product is CVYRGSKETQYF. V usage is TRBV9 and J usage is TRBJ2-5; 7 bases fit TRBD1. This CDR3 region has 12 residues. Germline V gene lookup returns CDR1 SGDLS and CDR2 YYNGEE. Together with reference TRBV9 and TRBJ2-5, the CDR3 gives the full variable domain: DSGVTQTPKHLITATGQRVTLRCSPRSGDLSVYWYQQSLDQGLQFLIQYYNGEERAKGNILERFSAQQFPDLHSELNLSSLELGDSALYFCVYRGSKETQYFGPGTRLLVL.

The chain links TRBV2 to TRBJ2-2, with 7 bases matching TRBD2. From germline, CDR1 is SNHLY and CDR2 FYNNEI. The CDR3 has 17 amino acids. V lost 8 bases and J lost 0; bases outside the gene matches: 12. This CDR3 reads CASCLSLASANTGELFF. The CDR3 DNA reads TGTGCCAGCTGCCTCTCACTAGCGAGCGCGAACACCGGGGAGCTGTTTTTT.